This T cell receptor beta chain is drawn from a study of T cell responses to AZD1222 COVID-19 vaccine. Study-wide findings and caveats: Researchers took repertoire samples only after the peak T cell response had come. Spike regions recognized by vaccine-associated CD4 TCRs spanned the protein, led by 160-218 and 743-854. Females made up more of the donors, who were largely white British, and clonal diversity may have come out too low.

CDR1 is DFQATT and CDR2 is SNEGSKA in the germline V gene (reference sequence). The CDR3 sequence is 14 residues long. The V and J ends lost 3 bases and 2 bases, in that order; junction bases with no gene match: 6. Sequencing was performed with immunoSEQ multiplex PCR; in TCRdb, only in-frame clones are kept and a portion is missing. The sample contains 110,000 to 150,000 clones, roughly 88% of which appear only once. About this clone itself: What it binds is unknown.

The V gene is TRBV20-1, the J gene TRBJ2-7, with 8 bases matching TRBD2. The material sequenced was peripheral blood, taken on day 0 of AZD1222 vaccination. This clonotype was obtained from an adult in good health. The CDR3 protein is CSASSRGGAYEQYF. In DNA, the CDR3 is TGCAGTGCTAGTAGCCGGGGGGGGGCCTACGAGCAGTACTTC.